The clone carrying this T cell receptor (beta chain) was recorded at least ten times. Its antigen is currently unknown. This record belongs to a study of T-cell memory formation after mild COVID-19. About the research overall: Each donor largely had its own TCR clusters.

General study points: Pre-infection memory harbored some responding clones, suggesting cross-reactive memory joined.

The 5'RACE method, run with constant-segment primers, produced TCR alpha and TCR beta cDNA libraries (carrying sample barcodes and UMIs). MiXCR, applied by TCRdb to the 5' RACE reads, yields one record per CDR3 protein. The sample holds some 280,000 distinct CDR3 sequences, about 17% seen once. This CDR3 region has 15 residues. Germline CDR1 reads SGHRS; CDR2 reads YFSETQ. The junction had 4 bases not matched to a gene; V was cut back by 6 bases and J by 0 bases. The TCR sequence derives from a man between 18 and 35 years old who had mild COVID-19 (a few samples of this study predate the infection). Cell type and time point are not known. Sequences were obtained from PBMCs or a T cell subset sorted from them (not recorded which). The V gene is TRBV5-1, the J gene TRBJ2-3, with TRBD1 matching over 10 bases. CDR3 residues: CASKGDRGSTDTQYF. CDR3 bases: TGCGCCAGCAAGGGGGACAGGGGTAGCACAGATACGCAGTATTTT.